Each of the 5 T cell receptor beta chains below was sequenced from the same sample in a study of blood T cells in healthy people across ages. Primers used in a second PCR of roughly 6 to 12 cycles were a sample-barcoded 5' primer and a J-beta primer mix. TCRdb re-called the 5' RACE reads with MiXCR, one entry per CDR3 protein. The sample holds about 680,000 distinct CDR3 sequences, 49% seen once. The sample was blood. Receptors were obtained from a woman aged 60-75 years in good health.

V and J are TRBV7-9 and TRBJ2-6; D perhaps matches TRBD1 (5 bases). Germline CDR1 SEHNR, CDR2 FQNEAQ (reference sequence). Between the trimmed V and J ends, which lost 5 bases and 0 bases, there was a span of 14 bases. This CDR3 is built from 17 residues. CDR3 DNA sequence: TGTGCCAGCAGCCTACCGACAGACAACTCTGGGGCCAACGTCCTGACTTTC. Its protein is CASSLPTDNSGANVLTF.

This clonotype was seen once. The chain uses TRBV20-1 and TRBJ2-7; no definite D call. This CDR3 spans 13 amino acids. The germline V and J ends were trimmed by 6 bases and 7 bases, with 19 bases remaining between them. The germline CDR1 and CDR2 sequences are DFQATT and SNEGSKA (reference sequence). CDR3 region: CSADGNSYNEQYF. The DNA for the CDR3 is TGCAGTGCGGACGGAAATTCCTACAATGAGCAGTACTTC.

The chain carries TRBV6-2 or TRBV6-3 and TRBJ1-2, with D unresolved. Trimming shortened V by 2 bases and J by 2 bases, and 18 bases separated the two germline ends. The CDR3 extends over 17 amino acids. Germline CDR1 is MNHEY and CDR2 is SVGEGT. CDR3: CASSYIPLQLENYGYTF. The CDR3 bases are TGTGCCAGCAGTTACATACCTTTACAGTTGGAGAACTATGGCTACACCTTC.

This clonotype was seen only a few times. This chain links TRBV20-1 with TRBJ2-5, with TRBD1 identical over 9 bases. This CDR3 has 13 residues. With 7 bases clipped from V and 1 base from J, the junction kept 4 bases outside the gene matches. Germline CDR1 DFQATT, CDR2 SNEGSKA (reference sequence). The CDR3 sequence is CSVPGQGQETQYF. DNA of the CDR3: TGCAGTGTTCCGGGACAGGGCCAAGAGACCCAGTACTTC.

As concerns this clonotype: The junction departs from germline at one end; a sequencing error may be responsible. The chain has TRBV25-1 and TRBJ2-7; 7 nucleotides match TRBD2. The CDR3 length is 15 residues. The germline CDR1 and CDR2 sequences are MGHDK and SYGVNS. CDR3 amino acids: CAGSAGEGTIHEQYF. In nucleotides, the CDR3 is TGTGCCGGCAGTGCTGGGGAGGGCACAATCCACGAGCAGTACTTC.